Here is one T cell receptor (beta chain) with its context. This sample stems from a study of blood T cell repertoires in COVID-19. Study at large: Spain, Italy and the United States supplied samples that represented acute and convalescent COVID-19. The analysed material was cDNA or gDNA that came from T cells, B-cell-depleted T cells, or PBMCs.

In the study's own analysis: Amplification with reference gene primers provided the estimates of nucleated cell counts. The table came from immunoSEQ multiplex PCR; TCRdb's copy has only in-frame clones and leaves some out. That table gives V, J and clone size, and the DNA gave D and trimming. The sample gives 30,000 to 35,000 clones, 83% of which show up once; approximately 3.6% is in the top ten. The receptor was derived from a man between 45 and 60 years old with acute or convalescent COVID-19. Material for sequencing was peripheral blood.

The CDR3 coding sequence is TGCGCCAGCAGCCCGTTTATCGACACTGAAGCTTTCTTT. Protein sequence: CASSPFIDTEAFF. The rearrangement links TRBV5-1 to TRBJ1-1; D is uncertain. This CDR3 has 13 amino acids. CDR1 SGHRS and CDR2 YFSETQ come from the germline V gene. Between the trimmed V and J ends, which lost 4 bases and 3 bases, there was a span of 10 bases. Drawing the rest from reference TRBV5-1 and TRBJ1-1, the complete variable domain is KAGVTQTPRYLIKTRGQQVTLSCSPISGHRSVSWYQQTPGQGLQFLFEYFSETQRNKGNFPGRFSGRQFSNSRSEMNVSTLELGDSALYLCASSPFIDTEAFFGQGTRLTVV.